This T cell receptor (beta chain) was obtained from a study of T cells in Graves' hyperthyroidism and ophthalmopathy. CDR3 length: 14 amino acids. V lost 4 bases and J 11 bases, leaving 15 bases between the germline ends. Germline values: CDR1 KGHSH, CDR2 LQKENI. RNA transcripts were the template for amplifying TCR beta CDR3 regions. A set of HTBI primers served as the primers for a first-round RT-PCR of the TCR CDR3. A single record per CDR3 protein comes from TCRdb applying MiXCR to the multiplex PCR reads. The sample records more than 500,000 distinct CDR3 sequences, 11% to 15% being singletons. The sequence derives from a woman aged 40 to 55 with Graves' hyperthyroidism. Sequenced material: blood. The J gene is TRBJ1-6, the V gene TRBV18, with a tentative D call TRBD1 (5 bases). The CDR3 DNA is TGTGCCAGCTCACGAGCGATCTCGGACACACCCCTCCACTTT. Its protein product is CASSRAISDTPLHF.